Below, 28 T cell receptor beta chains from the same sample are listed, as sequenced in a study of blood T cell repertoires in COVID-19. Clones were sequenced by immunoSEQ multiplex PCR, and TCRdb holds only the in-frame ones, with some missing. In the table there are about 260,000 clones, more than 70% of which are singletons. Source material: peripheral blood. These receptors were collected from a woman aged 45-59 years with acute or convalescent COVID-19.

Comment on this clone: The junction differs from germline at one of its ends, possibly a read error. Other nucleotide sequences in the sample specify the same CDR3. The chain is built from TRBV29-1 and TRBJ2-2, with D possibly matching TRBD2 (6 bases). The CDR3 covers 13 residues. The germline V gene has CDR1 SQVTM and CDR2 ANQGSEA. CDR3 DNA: TGCAGCGTTGAAGGGGGGGTAGCCGGAGAGCTGTTTTTT. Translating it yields CSVEGGVAGELFF.

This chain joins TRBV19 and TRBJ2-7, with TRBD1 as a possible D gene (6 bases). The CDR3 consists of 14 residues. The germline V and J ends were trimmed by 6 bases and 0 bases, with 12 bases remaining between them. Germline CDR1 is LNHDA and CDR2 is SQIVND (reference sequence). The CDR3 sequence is CASRGAHNSYEQYF. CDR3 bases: TGTGCCAGTAGGGGGGCCCATAACTCCTACGAGCAGTACTTC.

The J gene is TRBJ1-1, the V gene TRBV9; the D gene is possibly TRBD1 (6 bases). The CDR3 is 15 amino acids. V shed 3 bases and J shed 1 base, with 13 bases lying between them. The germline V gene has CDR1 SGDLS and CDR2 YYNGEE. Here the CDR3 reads CASSAKTGQNTEAFF. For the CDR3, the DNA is TGTGCCAGCAGCGCTAAGACAGGCCAGAACACTGAAGCTTTCTTT.

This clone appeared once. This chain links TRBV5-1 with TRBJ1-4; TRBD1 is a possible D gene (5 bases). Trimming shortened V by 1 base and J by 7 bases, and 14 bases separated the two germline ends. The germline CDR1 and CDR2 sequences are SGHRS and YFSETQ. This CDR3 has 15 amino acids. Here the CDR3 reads CASSLLGGIGEKLFF. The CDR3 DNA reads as TGCGCCAGCAGCTTGCTTGGGGGGATAGGTGAAAAACTGTTTTTT. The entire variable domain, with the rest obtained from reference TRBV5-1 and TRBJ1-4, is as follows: KAGVTQTPRYLIKTRGQQVTLSCSPISGHRSVSWYQQTPGQGLQFLFEYFSETQRNKGNFPGRFSGRQFSNSRSEMNVSTLELGDSALYLCASSLLGGIGEKLFFGSGTQLSVL.

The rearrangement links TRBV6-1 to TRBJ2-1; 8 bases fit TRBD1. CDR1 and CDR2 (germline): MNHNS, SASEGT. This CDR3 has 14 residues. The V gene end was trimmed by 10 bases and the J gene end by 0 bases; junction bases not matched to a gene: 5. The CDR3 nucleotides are TGTGCCACTTCGGACAGGGTCTCCTACAATGAGCAGTTCTTC. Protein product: CATSDRVSYNEQFF.

CDR3 in amino acids: CASSTWTGGTEAFF. The DNA of the CDR3 is TGCGCCAGCAGCACTTGGACAGGGGGCACTGAAGCTTTCTTT. The V and J genes are TRBV5-1 and TRBJ1-1; 10 nucleotides match TRBD1. V was pared by 4 bases and J by 4 bases, with 4 bases of the junction left unmatched. Germline CDR1 is SGHRS and CDR2 is YFSETQ. The CDR3 consists of 14 residues. The full variable domain, in which reference TRBV5-1 and TRBJ1-1 provide the parts outside the CDR3, is KAGVTQTPRYLIKTRGQQVTLSCSPISGHRSVSWYQQTPGQGLQFLFEYFSETQRNKGNFPGRFSGRQFSNSRSEMNVSTLELGDSALYLCASSTWTGGTEAFFGQGTRLTVV.

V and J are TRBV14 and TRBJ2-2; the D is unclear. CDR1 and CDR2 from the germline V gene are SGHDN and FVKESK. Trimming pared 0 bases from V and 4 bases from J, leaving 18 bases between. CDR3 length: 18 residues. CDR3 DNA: TGTGCCAGCAGCCAAGATTTCGTCGGCGGTAGCAGCACCGGGGAGCTGTTTTTT. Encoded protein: CASSQDFVGGSSTGELFF.

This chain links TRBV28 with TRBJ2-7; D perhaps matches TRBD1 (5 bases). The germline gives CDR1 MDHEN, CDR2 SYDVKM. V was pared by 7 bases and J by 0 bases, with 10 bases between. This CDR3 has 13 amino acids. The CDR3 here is CASIKGRSYEQYF. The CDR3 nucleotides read TGTGCCAGCATTAAGGGGCGCTCCTACGAGCAGTACTTC.

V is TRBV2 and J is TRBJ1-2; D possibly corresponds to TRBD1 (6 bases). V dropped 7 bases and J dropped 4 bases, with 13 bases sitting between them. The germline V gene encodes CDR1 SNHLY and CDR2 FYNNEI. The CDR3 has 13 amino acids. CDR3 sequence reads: CASNEGVIYGYTF. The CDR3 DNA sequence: TGTGCCAGCAACGAGGGGGTAATCTATGGCTACACCTTC.

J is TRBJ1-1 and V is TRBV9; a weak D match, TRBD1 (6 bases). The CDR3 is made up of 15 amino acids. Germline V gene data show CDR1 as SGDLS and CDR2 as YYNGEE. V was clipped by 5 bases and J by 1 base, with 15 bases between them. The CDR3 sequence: CASSRAGGQNTEAFF. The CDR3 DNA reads TGTGCCAGCAGTCGGGCCGGGGGGCAGAACACTGAAGCTTTCTTT.

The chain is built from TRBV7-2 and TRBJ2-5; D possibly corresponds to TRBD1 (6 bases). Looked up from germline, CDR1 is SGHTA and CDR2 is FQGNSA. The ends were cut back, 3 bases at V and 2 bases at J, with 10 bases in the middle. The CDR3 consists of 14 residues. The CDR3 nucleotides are TGTGCCAGCAGCTTCCAACAGGGTCAAGAGACCCAGTACTTC. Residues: CASSFQQGQETQYF.

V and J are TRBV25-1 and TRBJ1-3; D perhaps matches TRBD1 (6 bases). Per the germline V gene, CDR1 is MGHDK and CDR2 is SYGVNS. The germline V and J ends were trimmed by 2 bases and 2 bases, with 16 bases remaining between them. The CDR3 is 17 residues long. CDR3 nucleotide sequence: TGTGCCAGCAGTGAACTACTATTGGGACAACCTGGAAACACCATATATTTT. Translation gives CASSELLLGQPGNTIYF.

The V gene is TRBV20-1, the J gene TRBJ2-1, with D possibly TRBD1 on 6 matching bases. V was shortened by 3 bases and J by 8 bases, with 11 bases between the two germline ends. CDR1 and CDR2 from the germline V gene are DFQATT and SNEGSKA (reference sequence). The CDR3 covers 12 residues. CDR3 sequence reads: CSASRGNDEQFF. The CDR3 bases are TGCAGTGCTAGTAGGGGGAACGATGAGCAGTTCTTC.

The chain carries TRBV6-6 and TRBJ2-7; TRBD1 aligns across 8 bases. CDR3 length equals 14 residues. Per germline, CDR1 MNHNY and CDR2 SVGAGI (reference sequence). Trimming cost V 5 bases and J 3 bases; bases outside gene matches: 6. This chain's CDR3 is CASSIPGQDYEQYF. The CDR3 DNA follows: TGTGCCAGCAGTATACCGGGACAGGACTACGAGCAGTACTTC.

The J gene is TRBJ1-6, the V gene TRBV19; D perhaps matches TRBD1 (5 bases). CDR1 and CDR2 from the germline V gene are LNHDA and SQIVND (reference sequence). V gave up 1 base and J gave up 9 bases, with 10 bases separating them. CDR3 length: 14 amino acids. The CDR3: CASSIGQLTSPLHF. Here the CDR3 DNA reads TGTGCCAGTAGTATAGGACAGCTTACTTCACCCCTCCACTTT.

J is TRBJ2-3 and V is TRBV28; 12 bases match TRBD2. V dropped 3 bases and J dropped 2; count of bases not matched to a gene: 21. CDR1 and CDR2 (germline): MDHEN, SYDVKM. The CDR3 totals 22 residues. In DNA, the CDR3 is TGTGCCAGCAGTTTTTATCTGGTGTCTAGCGGGAGGGCCTTAGAAGACACAGATACGCAGTATTTT. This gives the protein CASSFYLVSSGRALEDTDTQYF.

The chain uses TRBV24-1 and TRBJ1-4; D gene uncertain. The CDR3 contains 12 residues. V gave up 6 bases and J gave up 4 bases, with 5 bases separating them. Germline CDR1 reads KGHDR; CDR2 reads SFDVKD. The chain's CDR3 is CATSSVNEKLFF. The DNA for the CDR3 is TGTGCCACCAGTTCGGTTAATGAAAAACTGTTTTTT.

This CDR3 is CASSLAGGSYEQYF. Here the CDR3 DNA reads TGCGCCAGCAGCCTAGCGGGAGGGTCCTACGAGCAGTACTTC. This chain links TRBV5-1 with TRBJ2-7, with TRBD2 identical over 12 bases. Germline V lookup: CDR1 SGHRS, CDR2 YFSETQ. V trimming: 4 bases; J trimming: 1 base; junction bases outside the gene matches: 0. The CDR3 has 14 residues.

This CDR3 reads CASSLQPGLAGGTDTQYF. In DNA form, the CDR3 reads TGTGCCAGCAGCCTACAACCGGGACTAGCGGGAGGAACAGATACGCAGTATTTT. The V and J genes are TRBV7-2 and TRBJ2-3, with 15 bases fitting TRBD2. Germline trimming cut 5 bases from V and 3 bases from J; bases unmatched to any gene: 9. Germline V gene sequence: CDR1 SGHTA, CDR2 FQGNSA. This CDR3 is built from 18 residues. Supplemented by reference TRBV7-2 and TRBJ2-3, the full variable domain reads GAGVSQSPSNKVTEKGKDVELRCDPISGHTALYWYRQSLGQGLEFLIYFQGNSAPDKSGLPSDRFSAERTGGSVSTLTIQRTQQEDSAVYLCASSLQPGLAGGTDTQYFGPGTRLTVL.

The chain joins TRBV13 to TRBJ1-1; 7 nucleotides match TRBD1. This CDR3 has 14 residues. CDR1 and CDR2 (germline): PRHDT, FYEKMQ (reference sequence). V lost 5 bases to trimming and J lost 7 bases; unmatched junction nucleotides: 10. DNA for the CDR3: TGTGCCAGCAGCAGCTTAGGACAGGATATTGAAGCTTTCTTT. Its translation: CASSSLGQDIEAFF.

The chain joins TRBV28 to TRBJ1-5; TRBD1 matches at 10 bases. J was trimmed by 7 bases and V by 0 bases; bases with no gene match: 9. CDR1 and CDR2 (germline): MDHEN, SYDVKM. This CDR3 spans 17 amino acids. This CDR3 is CASSLWGRGQGNQPQHF. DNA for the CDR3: TGTGCCAGCAGTTTATGGGGGCGGGGACAGGGGAACCAGCCCCAGCATTTT.

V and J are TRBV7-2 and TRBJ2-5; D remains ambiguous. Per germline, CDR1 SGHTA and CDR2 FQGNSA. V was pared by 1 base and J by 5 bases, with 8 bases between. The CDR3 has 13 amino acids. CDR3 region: CASSLVWSETQYF. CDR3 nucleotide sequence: TGTGCCAGCAGCTTAGTCTGGAGTGAGACCCAGTACTTC.

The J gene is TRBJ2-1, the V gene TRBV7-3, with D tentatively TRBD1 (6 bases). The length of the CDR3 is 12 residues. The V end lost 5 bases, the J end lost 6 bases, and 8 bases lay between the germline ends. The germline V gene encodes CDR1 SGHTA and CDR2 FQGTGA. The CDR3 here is CASSLGANEQFF. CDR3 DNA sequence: TGTGCCAGCAGCCTGGGGGCCAATGAGCAGTTCTTC. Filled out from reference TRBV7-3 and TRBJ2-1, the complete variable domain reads GAGVSQTPSNKVTEKGKYVELRCDPISGHTALYWYRQSLGQGPEFLIYFQGTGAADDSGLPNDRFFAVRPEGSVSTLKIQRTERGDSAVYLCASSLGANEQFFGPGTRLTVL.

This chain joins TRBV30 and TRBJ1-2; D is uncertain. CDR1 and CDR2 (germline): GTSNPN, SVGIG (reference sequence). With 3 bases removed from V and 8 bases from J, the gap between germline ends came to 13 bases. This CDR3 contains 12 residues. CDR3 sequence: CAWSLIEEGYTF. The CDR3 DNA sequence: TGTGCCTGGAGCTTAATTGAGGAGGGCTACACCTTC.

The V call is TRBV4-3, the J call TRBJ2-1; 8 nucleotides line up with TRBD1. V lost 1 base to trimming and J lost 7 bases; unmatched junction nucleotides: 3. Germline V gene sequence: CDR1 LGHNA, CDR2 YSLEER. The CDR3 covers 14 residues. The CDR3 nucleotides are TGCGCCAGCAGCCAAGGACAGGGGATGAATGAGCAGTTCTTC. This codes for CASSQGQGMNEQFF.

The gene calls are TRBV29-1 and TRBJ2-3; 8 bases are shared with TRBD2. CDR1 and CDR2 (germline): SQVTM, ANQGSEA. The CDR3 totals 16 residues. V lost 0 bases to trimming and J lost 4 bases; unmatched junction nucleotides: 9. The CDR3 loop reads CSVEDQASGLPDTQYF. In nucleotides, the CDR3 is TGCAGCGTTGAAGATCAGGCTAGCGGGCTCCCAGATACGCAGTATTTT.

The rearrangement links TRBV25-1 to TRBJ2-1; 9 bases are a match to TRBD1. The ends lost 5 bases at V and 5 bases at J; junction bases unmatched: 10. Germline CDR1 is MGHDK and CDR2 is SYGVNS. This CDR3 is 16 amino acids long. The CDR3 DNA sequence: TGTGCCAGCAGTTGGGCGGAGTGGACAGGGGACAATGAGCAGTTCTTC. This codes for CASSWAEWTGDNEQFF. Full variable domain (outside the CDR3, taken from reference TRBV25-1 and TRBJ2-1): EADIYQTPRYLVIGTGKKITLECSQTMGHDKMYWYQQDPGMELHLIHYSYGVNSTEKGDLSSESTVSRIRTEHFPLTLESARPSHTSQYLCASSWAEWTGDNEQFFGPGTRLTVL.

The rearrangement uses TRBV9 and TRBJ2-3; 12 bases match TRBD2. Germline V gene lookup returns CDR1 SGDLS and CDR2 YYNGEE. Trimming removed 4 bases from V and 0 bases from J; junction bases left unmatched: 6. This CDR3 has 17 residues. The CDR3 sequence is CASSIRTSGTSTDTQYF. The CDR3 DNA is TGTGCCAGCAGCATAAGGACTAGCGGGACTAGCACAGATACGCAGTATTTT.